The rows below give T cell receptor beta chains drawn from one sample of a study of blood T cell repertoires in COVID-19. The method was immunoSEQ multiplex PCR; TCRdb's version includes in-frame clones alone and lacks a portion of them. The sample holds roughly 380,000 clones; approximately 81% are singletons and the top ten take approximately 3.7%. The sample comprised peripheral blood. These receptor sequences come from a woman aged 18-30 years with acute or convalescent COVID-19. The CDR3 runs from the conserved cysteine through the conserved F or W. The D gene is left open where the match is weak. The size entry is marked missing in some rows and otherwise reads once, few, many or a size class.

15,TRBJ2-2,NA,NA,TRBV9,CASSPPGRATGELFF,TGTGCCAGCAGCCCCCCGGGCAGGGCCACCGGGGAGCTGTTTTTT
15,TRBJ2-3,NA,NA,TRBV27,CASSLYTGPSDTQYF,TGTGCCAGCAGTTTATATACAGGGCCCTCAGATACGCAGTATTTT
16,TRBJ2-5,TRBD1,NA,TRBV5-1,CASSLGGTGGRETQYF,TGCGCCAGCAGCTTGGGGGGGACAGGGGGCCGAGAGACCCAGTACTTC
15,TRBJ2-1,TRBD1,NA,TRBV5-1,CASSPTGALSNEQFF,TGCGCCAGCAGCCCGACAGGGGCGCTCTCTAATGAGCAGTTCTTC
16,TRBJ1-6,NA,NA,TRBV3-1/TRBV3-2,CASSHSRTRGNSPLHF,TGTGCCAGCAGCCATTCTAGAACGCGGGGGAATTCACCCCTCCACTTT
16,TRBJ2-2,NA,NA,TRBV28,CATTRGAGGWTGELFF,TGTGCCACCACGCGAGGGGCTGGGGGGTGGACCGGGGAGCTGTTTTTT
14,TRBJ2-2,TRBD2,once,TRBV29-1,CSVWTSGTSGELFF,TGCAGCGTTTGGACTAGCGGGACGTCCGGGGAGCTGTTTTTT
14,TRBJ2-7,NA,NA,TRBV30,CAWSLSNRANEQYF,TGTGCCTGGAGTCTATCGAACAGGGCTAACGAGCAGTACTTC
17,TRBJ2-7,TRBD2,NA,TRBV5-1,CASSLASLTSGRGEQYF,TGCGCCAGCAGCTTGGCCTCGTTGACTAGCGGGAGAGGTGAGCAGTACTTC
14,TRBJ1-2,NA,NA,TRBV9,CASSGQQGIGGYTF,TGTGCCAGCAGCGGACAACAGGGAATTGGTGGCTACACCTTC
12,TRBJ1-1,NA,NA,TRBV30,CACDLSSTEAFF,TGTGCCTGCGACTTGTCGAGTACTGAAGCTTTCTTT
13,TRBJ1-1,TRBD1,NA,TRBV29-1,CSADRQGVTEAFF,TGCAGCGCCGATCGACAGGGAGTCACTGAAGCTTTCTTT
18,TRBJ1-1,NA,NA,TRBV7-9,CASRPITGRTKTGPKAFF,TGTGCCAGCAGACCCATAACAGGGCGGACCAAAACAGGGCCAAAAGCTTTCTTT
12,TRBJ1-2,NA,once,TRBV7-9,CASSLSDYGYTF,TGTGCCAGCAGCTTATCAGACTATGGCTACACCTTC
17,TRBJ2-5,TRBD2,NA,TRBV7-2,CASSPYPSGVSLETQYF,TGTGCCAGCAGCCCCTACCCTAGCGGTGTCTCGTTGGAGACCCAGTACTTC
15,TRBJ1-2,TRBD1,NA,TRBV5-1,CASSDGQGTDYGYTF,TGCGCCAGCAGCGACGGACAGGGGACGGACTATGGCTACACCTTC
15,TRBJ2-1,TRBD1,NA,TRBV3-1/TRBV3-2,CASSHWDRENNEQFF,TGTGCCAGCAGCCACTGGGACAGGGAGAACAATGAGCAGTTCTTC
14,TRBJ1-5,NA,NA,TRBV2,CASSEMQGNQPQHF,TGTGCCAGCAGTGAAATGCAGGGGAATCAGCCCCAGCATTTT
15,TRBJ2-1,TRBD2,NA,TRBV15,CATSREKREYNEQFF,TGTGCCACCAGCAGAGAGAAGCGGGAGTACAATGAGCAGTTCTTC
15,TRBJ1-5,NA,NA,TRBV2,CASSREGPSNQPQHF,TGTGCCAGCAGCAGGGAGGGGCCAAGCAATCAGCCCCAGCATTTT
13,TRBJ2-3,NA,once,TRBV30,CAWSAGVTDTQYF,TGTGCCTGGAGCGCCGGAGTCACAGATACGCAGTATTTT
15,TRBJ1-5,NA,NA,TRBV19,CASSISIEGSQPQHF,TGTGCCAGTAGTATATCTATCGAGGGTAGCCAGCCCCAGCATTTT
17,TRBJ2-1,NA,NA,TRBV13,CASSLGASGTSYNEQFF,TGTGCCAGCAGCTTAGGAGCTTCAGGTACCTCCTACAATGAGCAGTTCTTC
12,TRBJ2-7,NA,NA,TRBV19,CASSTTPYEQYF,TGTGCCAGTAGTACGACACCCTACGAGCAGTACTTC
15,TRBJ2-5,NA,NA,TRBV4-1,CASSQDEVRGETQYF,TGCGCCAGCAGCCAAGATGAGGTCCGGGGGGAGACCCAGTACTTC
16,TRBJ2-1,NA,NA,TRBV5-6,CASSLERTSSYNEQFF,TGTGCCAGCAGCTTGGAGCGGACGAGCTCCTACAATGAGCAGTTCTTC
15,TRBJ1-2,NA,NA,TRBV6-1,CASSEGGGATYGYTF,TGTGCCAGCAGTGAAGGTGGAGGGGCTACCTATGGCTACACCTTC
14,TRBJ1-6,TRBD1,NA,TRBV28,CASSWDRGSSPLHF,TGTGCCAGCAGTTGGGACAGGGGGTCTTCACCCCTCCACTTT
14,TRBJ2-7,NA,NA,TRBV6-1,CASSDWGKSYEQYF,TGTGCCAGCAGTGATTGGGGCAAATCCTACGAGCAGTACTTC
16,TRBJ2-7,TRBD1,NA,TRBV4-1,CASSQEGDRGGDEQYF,TGCGCCAGCAGCCAAGAGGGGGACAGGGGCGGTGACGAGCAGTACTTC
13,TRBJ1-2,NA,NA,TRBV5-4,CASSLGLQYGYTF,TGTGCCAGCAGCTTGGGACTGCAATATGGCTACACCTTC
14,TRBJ2-3,NA,NA,TRBV11-1,CASSLVGARNTQYF,TGTGCCAGCAGCTTAGTAGGGGCGCGTAATACGCAGTATTTT
14,TRBJ1-3,TRBD1,few,TRBV3-1/TRBV3-2,CASSHRDRGNTIYF,TGTGCCAGCAGCCACCGGGACAGGGGAAACACCATATATTTT
14,TRBJ2-7,NA,few,TRBV14,CASSQEVAAYEQYF,TGTGCCAGCAGCCAGGAAGTAGCAGCCTACGAGCAGTACTTC
12,TRBJ2-1,NA,NA,TRBV3-1/TRBV3-2,CASGGAVYEQFF,TGTGCCAGCGGGGGGGCCGTCTATGAGCAGTTCTTC
16,TRBJ2-1,TRBD2,NA,TRBV4-1,CASSQDRGLGGNEQFF,TGCGCCAGCAGCCAAGATCGGGGACTAGGGGGCAATGAGCAGTTCTTC
15,TRBJ1-1,NA,NA,TRBV19,CASSIQGLMNTEAFF,TGTGCCAGTAGTATTCAGGGCCTCATGAACACTGAAGCTTTCTTT
13,TRBJ2-7,NA,NA,TRBV19,CASSWATSYEQYF,TGTGCCAGTAGTTGGGCCACATCCTACGAGCAGTACTTC
13,TRBJ2-7,NA,few,TRBV19,CASKKRDSYEQYF,TGTGCCAGTAAGAAACGGGACTCCTACGAGCAGTACTTC
14,TRBJ1-1,TRBD1,NA,TRBV9,CASTPTGDLTEAFF,TGTGCCAGCACCCCCACAGGGGATCTGACTGAAGCTTTCTTT
17,TRBJ2-1,NA,NA,TRBV7-9,CASSLHLGQGIGNEQFF,TGTGCCAGCAGCTTGCACTTAGGGCAGGGGATAGGCAATGAGCAGTTCTTC
15,TRBJ1-5,NA,few,TRBV5-3,CARSWGHNSNQPQHF,TGTGCCAGAAGCTGGGGACACAATAGCAATCAGCCCCAGCATTTT
18,TRBJ2-2,TRBD2,once,TRBV14,CASSQRGLAGGNTGELFF,TGTGCCAGCAGCCAGAGGGGACTAGCGGGAGGTAACACCGGGGAGCTGTTTTTT
14,TRBJ2-2,NA,NA,TRBV2,CASSGSRNTGELFF,TGTGCCAGCAGTGGGAGTAGGAACACCGGGGAGCTGTTTTTT
15,TRBJ2-7,TRBD1,NA,TRBV5-1,CASSFRTGASDEQYF,TGCGCCAGCAGCTTCCGGACAGGGGCGTCTGACGAGCAGTACTTC
15,TRBJ1-2,NA,NA,TRBV5-4,CASGFGRGLGDGYTF,TGTGCCAGCGGCTTTGGAAGGGGACTGGGGGATGGCTACACCTTC
14,TRBJ2-2,TRBD1,NA,TRBV6-4,CASRKQGAGGELFF,TGTGCCAGCAGAAAACAGGGGGCTGGCGGGGAGCTGTTTTTT
15,TRBJ2-1,NA,once,TRBV27,CASRPTGTYYNEQFF,TGTGCCAGCAGACCAACCGGGACTTACTACAATGAGCAGTTCTTC
12,TRBJ1-5,NA,NA,TRBV19,CASSMKAGPQHF,TGTGCCAGTAGTATGAAAGCTGGGCCCCAGCATTTT